The rows below give T cell receptor beta chains drawn from one sample of a study of Tregs in tolerant kidney transplant recipients. Sequencing was performed with immunoSEQ multiplex PCR; in TCRdb, only in-frame clones are kept and a portion is missing. The table lists around 63,000 clones, 70% to 90% of them singletons, with 2.1% in the top ten. The source was Tregs from blood, collected before the transplant. The receptors here all came from a human donor who received a combined kidney and bone marrow transplant. The CDR3 runs from the conserved cysteine through the conserved F or W. Size is stated for part of the rows, as once, few or many counts, or as a class when the clone is expanded.

>-|11|TRBV6-5
CASSDRGVEYF
>-|11|TRBV27
CASSSRLNAFF
>-|17|TRBV28
CASSFIGAGRGAYEQYF
>-|13|TRBV5-4
CASSPGQGRGYTF
>-|16|TRBV19
CASSIIRGLEGDEQFF
>-|14|TRBV15
CATSRGGTGTEAFF
>-|14|TRBV4-1
CASSQDQVRDGYTF
>-|15|TRBV18
CASSPGQASGNTIYF
>-|15|TRBV7-2
CASSLKGQGNQPQHF
>-|15|TRBV6-5
CASNPTGVVDSPLHF
>few|14|TRBV11-2
CASTPLGGANEAFF
>-|13|TRBV5-1
CASRPRDSYEQYF
>-|18|TRBV5-7
CASSLGLVGTSSYNEQFF
>-|13|TRBV18
CASSPGRDYGYTF
>-|16|TRBV5-1
CASSLGGGRYQETQYF
>-|15|TRBV7-2
CASSLAGRGDTEAFF
>once|16|TRBV25-1
CASSEAPPGDVYGYTF
>-|16|TRBV2
CASSEVGKGQDYGYTF
>-|17|TRBV7-2
CASSLVGTSSGNYEQYF
>-|13|TRBV19
CASHIATNEKLFF
>few|14|TRBV27
CASTRQGAWETQYF
>-|18|TRBV4-1
CASRLSTGLATYTDTQYF
>-|14|TRBV10-3
CAIRTGGEYNEQFF
>-|11|TRBV20-1
CSGARVDGYTF
>-|15|TRBV7-9
CASSGERASYNEQFF
>-|14|TRBV5-1
CASSRDGNSYEQYF
>-|15|TRBV27
CASSPDVQGGQPQHF
>-|17|TRBV19
CASSIGTPTWTNYGYTF
>-|13|TRBV2
CASSRQGDYEQYF
>-|12|TRBV2
CASKIEKGGQYF
>few|17|TRBV4-2
CASSQDGSGSSYNEQFF
>-|15|TRBV4-1
CASSPREGLMDEQYF
>-|14|TRBV7-9
CASSSDTTTGELFF
>-|13|TRBV5-1
CASSFQGSGEQYF
>-|15|TRBV11-3
CASSRGQGNPDTQYF
>-|11|TRBV29-1
CSVARGSEAFF
>-|14|TRBV6-5
CASRMTGKGYGYTF
>-|14|TRBV19
CASSVPGLEETQYF
>-|15|TRBV6-1
CASSGRTGGSYEQYF
>-|16|TRBV27
CASSLRRTSGRNEQFF
>-|15|TRBV12-5
CASGLAPSGANVLTF
>-|16|TRBV6-1
CASSGSKTSGSREQYF
>once|13|TRBV6-5
CASSLDGNQPQHF
>-|12|TRBV5-1
CASSLGESAQYF
>-|17|TRBV7-8
CASSLAGTGGYIYGYTF
>-|15|TRBV5-4
CASSPGLAGGNEQFF
>-|16|TRBV5-1
CASNPQQGKTNNEQFF
>-|15|TRBV27
CASSLSGTPFNEQFF
>-|16|TRBV10-1
CASSPNRGMKTDTQYF
>-|15|TRBV5-4
CASSPPSGRASEQYF